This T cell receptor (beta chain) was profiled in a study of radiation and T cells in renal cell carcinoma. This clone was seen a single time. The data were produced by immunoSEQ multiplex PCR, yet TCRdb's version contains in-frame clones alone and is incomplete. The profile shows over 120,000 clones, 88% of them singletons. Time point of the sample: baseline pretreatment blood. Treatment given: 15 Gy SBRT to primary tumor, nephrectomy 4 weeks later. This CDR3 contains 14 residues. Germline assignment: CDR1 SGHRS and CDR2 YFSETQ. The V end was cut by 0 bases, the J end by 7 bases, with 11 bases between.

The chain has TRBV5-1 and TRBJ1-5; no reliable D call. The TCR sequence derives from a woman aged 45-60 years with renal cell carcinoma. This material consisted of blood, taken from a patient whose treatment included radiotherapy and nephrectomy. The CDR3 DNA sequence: TGCGCCAGCAGCTTGGCCAGTGATTCCCAGCCCCAGCATTTT. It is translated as CASSLASDSQPQHF.